In this sample, the clone carrying this T cell receptor (beta chain) turned up many times. Its antigen remains unknown. Other DNA sequences in the same sample also yield this CDR3. Original data processing: Construction of a distant-metastasis classifier for papillary thyroid cancer relied on CDR3 differences across clinicopathological groups. Using MiXCR, TCRdb re-called clones from the PCR reads. TCRdb's processing, not the study's, gives the V and J calls here. The table includes almost 85,000 clones, about an eighth detected once. This sample was taken from a study of metastatic and nonmetastatic thyroid tumors. Overall study: Repertoire comparison spanned blood and tumor or nodule tissue of malignant and benign thyroid patients.

Study observations and caveats: As reported, TCR beta diversity in blood and tumor was significantly higher in malignant thyroid tumors than in benign nodules.

This CDR3 comprises 15 residues. CDR1 and CDR2 (germline): SGHAT, FQDESV (reference sequence). Trimming cost V 4 bases and J 5 bases, with 18 bases left between them. Until they underwent thyroid surgery, no patient had received any treatment. The sequence derives from a female donor with papillary thyroid cancer or a benign thyroid nodule (not recorded which). Some clones in this sample may be carry-over from other donors' samples. Sequencing used tumor tissue. This chain connects TRBV11-1 to TRBJ2-7; D remains ambiguous. CDR3 coding DNA: TGTGCCAGCAGCTGGACCTCGGGTGGGTATAACGAGCAGTACTTC. Translated: CASSWTSGGYNEQYF. Looking up the rest from reference TRBV11-1 and TRBJ2-7 gives the full variable domain: EAEVAQSPRYKITEKSQAVAFWCDPISGHATLYWYRQILGQGPELLVQFQDESVVDDSQLPKDRFSAERLKGVDSTLKIQPAELGDSAMYLCASSWTSGGYNEQYFGPGTRLTVT.